This T cell receptor beta chain was documented in a study of T cell repertoires in cytomegalovirus infection. As to this clonotype: What it recognizes is unknown.

Study-level findings and limits: The ex vivo response was dominated by HLA-C-restricted CMV-specific TCR beta clonotypes.

The CDR3 has 14 amino acids. Germline V gene lookup returns CDR1 SGHDT and CDR2 YYEEEE. Trimming took 4 bases from V and 2 from J, leaving 13 bases between them. TCRdb re-called the reads with MiXCR, one entry per CDR3 protein. Among hundreds of thousands of distinct CDR3 sequences, around 30% were seen once, and the ten largest hold roughly a sixth. V and J are TRBV5-6 and TRBJ2-7, with D possibly being TRBD1 or TRBD2 (6 bases each). The source material was cultured PBMCs, sampled from culture after CMV antigen stimulation. The clonotype comes from a human donor in good health (CMV status not recorded). Some clones in this sample may be carry-over from other donors' samples. The CDR3: CASSNRGGTYEQYF. CDR3 bases: TGTGCCAGCAGCAACAGAGGGGGGACCTACGAGCAGTACTTC.